This T cell receptor beta chain was retrieved from a study of vaccination and CD4 T cells after COVID-19. Study information: Sampling post-COVID took place a median roughly 92 days after diagnosis (range 35 to 161).

In regard to this clonotype: Its antigen is undetermined.

CD4+ T cells that had been cultured provided DNA sequenced with the Oncomine TCR Beta short-read assay. TCRdb re-called the PCR reads with MiXCR, one entry per CDR3 protein. The table has about 15,000 distinct CDR3 sequences, 40% to 45% seen once. As for treatment: roughly nine-day PBMC culture with coronavirus spike peptide pools or control peptides (ViraFEST assay). The CDR3 has 12 residues. The V segment lost 6 bases and the J segment 11 bases; nucleotides outside the gene matches: 4. The chain recombines TRBV12-3 or TRBV12-4 with TRBJ1-1; 12 bases agree with TRBD1. The source is a human donor with COVID-19. Sequenced material: cultured CD4+ T cells from blood. This CDR3 reads CASRGQGAWAFF. DNA of the CDR3: TGTGCCAGCAGGGGACAGGGGGCTTGGGCTTTCTTT.